Given below is one TCR beta chain in context. The antigen it recognizes is unknown. Within one base of it there is no much larger clone, and no base qualities were kept. Trimming removed 5 bases from V and 7 bases from J, leaving 11 bases between the germline ends. CDR1 is given as SGHAT and CDR2 as FQNNGV, both from the germline V gene. Including the terminal cysteine and phenylalanine, the CDR3 comprises 12 residues. Only the CDR3 region is kept as DNA, spanning 36 bases read in frame from base 1. Collaborating institutions collected whole blood in K2EDTA tubes following their own protocols. Collaborator samples were shipped for TCRbeta analysis as frozen whole blood, isolated PBMCs, or DNA extracted from either sample type. The data were obtained in a study of blood T cell repertoires in COVID-19 (dated by TCRdb to 2018 to 2021). In terms of the full investigation: Samples covering the acute and convalescent phases of COVID-19 were provided by collaborators in the United States, Italy and Spain. The material from the prospective study consisted of cDNA or gDNA derived from T cells, B-cell-depleted T cells, or PBMCs. Deeply sampled blood TCRbeta repertoires from subjects exposed to, actively infected with, or recovered from COVID-19 were included in the dataset. The repertoires were released in a freely available public database intended as a resource for research on the immune response to SARS-CoV-2. The samples were drawn from two sources: the first 160 participants of the ongoing ImmuneRACE study, and about 1,300 subjects contributed by 6 global collaborators. Sample metadata almost always included a de-identified subject ID, COVID-19 status, age in years and sex. Where HLA class I and class II types were available, the types were taken from metadata supplied by the sample provider, not from assay-based typing. What the authors observed across the whole study: The quantity of clinical and demographic metadata differed by source and by participant and was supplied without curation.

TCRbeta CDR3 regions were amplified from genomic DNA by means of the immunoSEQ Assay, a bias-controlled multiplex PCR. The study's processing was this. The number of nucleated cells in each sample was estimated by amplification of reference gene primers within the assay. Sequence reads were collapsed and filtered to measure the absolute abundance of every unique TCRbeta CDR3 rearrangement. For each sample, productive Simpson clonality was calculated as the square root of Simpson's diversity index over productive rearrangements. What TCRdb holds here is the immuneACCESS table cut down to in-frame rearrangements. Part of the clones is not present; checked against another copy, under half of the missing clones reflect an unresolved V gene, and the others are unexplained. V, J and clone size derive from that table, while D and trimming were established from the DNA sequence. The sample table holds about 130,000 clones, of which about 87% were seen once. About a tenth of the sample rests with the top ten.

The sample consisted of peripheral blood. The TCR originated in a man in his forties or fifties with acute or convalescent COVID-19. The chain uses TRBV11-2 and TRBJ1-2; the D gene remains uncertain. The DNA sequence is given as TGTGCCAGCAGCGTCGACCGGGGTGGCTACACCTTC. It is translated as CASSVDRGGYTF.